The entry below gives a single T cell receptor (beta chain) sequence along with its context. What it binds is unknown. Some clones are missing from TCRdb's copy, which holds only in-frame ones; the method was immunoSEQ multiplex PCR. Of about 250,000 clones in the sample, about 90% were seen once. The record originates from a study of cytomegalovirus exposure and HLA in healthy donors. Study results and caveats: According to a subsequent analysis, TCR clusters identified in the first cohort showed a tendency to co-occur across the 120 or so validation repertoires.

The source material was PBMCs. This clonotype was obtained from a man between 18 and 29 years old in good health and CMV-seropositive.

In DNA form, the CDR3 reads TGTGCCAGCAGCCAAATGGGGGGGAGTAGGGATACGCAGTATTTT. This sequence encodes CASSQMGGSRDTQYF. The rearrangement joins TRBV5-4 to TRBJ2-3; TRBD2 matches 7 bases. Losses at the gene ends were 4 bases for V and 6 bases for J; bases not matched to a gene: 11. CDR1 is SGHNT and CDR2 is YYREEE in the germline V gene (reference sequence). CDR3 length: 15 amino acids.